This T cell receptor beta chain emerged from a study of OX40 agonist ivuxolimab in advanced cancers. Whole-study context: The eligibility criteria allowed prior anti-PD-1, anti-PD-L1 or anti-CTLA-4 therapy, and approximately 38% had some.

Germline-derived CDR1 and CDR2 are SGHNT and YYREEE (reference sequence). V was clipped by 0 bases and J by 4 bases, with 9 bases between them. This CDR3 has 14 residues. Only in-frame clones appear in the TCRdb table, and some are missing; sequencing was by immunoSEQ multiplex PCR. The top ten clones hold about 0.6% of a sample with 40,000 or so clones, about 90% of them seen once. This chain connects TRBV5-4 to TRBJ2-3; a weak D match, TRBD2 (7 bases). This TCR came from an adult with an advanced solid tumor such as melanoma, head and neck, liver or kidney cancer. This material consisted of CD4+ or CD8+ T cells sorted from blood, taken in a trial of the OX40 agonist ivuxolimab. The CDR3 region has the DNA TGTGCCAGCAGCTTGGAGGGGGGGCCAGATACGCAGTATTTT. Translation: CASSLEGGPDTQYF.